The rows below give T cell receptor beta chains drawn from one sample of a study of CD8+ T cells in alopecia areata. Clones were read by immunoSEQ multiplex PCR, and TCRdb kept only the in-frame ones, dropping some. The sample holds 65,000 to 70,000 clones, roughly 60% seen once. Specimen: CD8+ T cells sorted from blood, collected at week 0. Receptor source: a human donor with alopecia areata. Each CDR3 is given with its conserved first and last residue. A D gene is named only where the DNA matches it firmly. Clone sizes are given selectively: once, few, many, or a class where the clone is expanded.

>TRBV29-1|TRBJ2-2|TRBD1|few
TGCAGCGCTACCATGACAGGGGACCTCACCGGGGAGCTGTTTTTT
CSATMTGDLTGELFF
>TRBV15|TRBJ1-2|TRBD1|once
TGTGCCACCAGCAGAAAAATACAACAGGGGGCGGACTATGGCTACACCTTC
CATSRKIQQGADYGYTF
>TRBV30|TRBJ1-1|TRBD1|NA
TGTGCCTGGAGTAGAACAGGGGACACTGAAGCTTTCTTT
CAWSRTGDTEAFF
>TRBV11-1|TRBJ2-1|TRBD1|few
TGTGCCAGCAGCCTCCGGGACAGGGGACCCCCATCGTATGAGCAGTTCTTC
CASSLRDRGPPSYEQFF
>TRBV7-3|TRBJ2-1|NA|NA
TGTGCCAGCAGCTTAGGCGGGGATTACAATGAGCAGTTCTTC
CASSLGGDYNEQFF
>TRBV6-5|TRBJ2-5|NA|NA
TGTGCCAGCAGTTACTCGACCAGCGGCCAAGAGACCCAGTACTTC
CASSYSTSGQETQYF
>TRBV4-1|TRBJ2-7|NA|NA
TGCGCCAGCAGCCAAGATCTTTCTACCTACGAGCAGTACTTC
CASSQDLSTYEQYF
>TRBV5-1|TRBJ2-5|NA|NA
TGCGCCAGCAGCTTCGAAGAGACCCAGTACTTC
CASSFEETQYF
>TRBV5-4|TRBJ2-7|TRBD2|NA
TGTGCCAGCAGCTTGTTTCCGGGGGGAGCCCACGAGCAGTACTTC
CASSLFPGGAHEQYF
>TRBV7-3|TRBJ2-2|NA|few
TGTGCCAGCAGCATCGGACTTGGCACCGGGGAGCTGTTTTTT
CASSIGLGTGELFF
>TRBV6-5|TRBJ1-5|NA|NA
TGTGCCAGCGGTAGCAATCAGCCCCAGCATTTT
CASGSNQPQHF
>TRBV30|TRBJ2-1|TRBD2|NA
TGTGCCTGGAGTGTAGATAGGCTAGCGGGAGTAAATGAGCAGTTCTTC
CAWSVDRLAGVNEQFF
>TRBV4-3|TRBJ2-7|NA|few
TGCGCCAGCAGCCATTTTAGGGGGGTTGAGCAGTACTTC
CASSHFRGVEQYF
>TRBV11-3|TRBJ2-1|TRBD1|NA
TGTGCCAGCAGCTTGACAGGGGGCAATGAGCAGTTCTTC
CASSLTGGNEQFF
>TRBV10-3|TRBJ2-1|NA|few
TGTGCCCTTTTGGCCACCGGGGCCAATGAGCAGTTCTTC
CALLATGANEQFF
>TRBV5-6|TRBJ1-5|NA|NA
TGTGCCAGCAGCTTGTCATGGGGAAATCAGCCCCAGCATTTT
CASSLSWGNQPQHF
>TRBV6-5|TRBJ2-2|TRBD1|NA
TGTGCCAGCAGTTACGAGGGGGCTTCCCGGGAGCTGTTTTTT
CASSYEGASRELFF
>TRBV9|TRBJ2-2|NA|NA
TGTGCCAGCAGCGTAGCCAGCCTAGTGAACACCGGGGAGCTGTTTTTT
CASSVASLVNTGELFF
>TRBV29-1|TRBJ1-1|NA|few
TGCAGCGTTGAGACAGATCTCAACACTGAAGCTTTCTTT
CSVETDLNTEAFF
>TRBV15|TRBJ2-7|TRBD1|NA
TGTGCCACCAGCACAAGACAGGGGCTAAGCTCCTACGAGCAGTACTTC
CATSTRQGLSSYEQYF
>TRBV7-9|TRBJ2-2|TRBD1|few
TGTGCCAGCAGCCCACCTGACAGGGCAAACACCGGGGAGCTGTTTTTT
CASSPPDRANTGELFF
>TRBV7-3|TRBJ1-1|NA|few
TGTGCCAGCAGCCAGGGAAGTGGAACTGAAGCTTTCTTT
CASSQGSGTEAFF
>TRBV10-3|TRBJ2-6|TRBD1|few
TGTGCCATCAGTGTACAGGGGCTCGAGGCCAACGTCCTGACTTTC
CAISVQGLEANVLTF
>TRBV4-1|TRBJ2-4|NA|once
TGCGCCAGCAGCCAAGTAACTAGCTCCAAAAACATTCAGTACTTC
CASSQVTSSKNIQYF
>TRBV27|TRBJ2-1|NA|many
TGTGCCAGCAGTCCCTCGCTGGGCCTTGAGCAGTTCTTC
CASSPSLGLEQFF
>TRBV30|TRBJ2-7|NA|NA
TGTGCCTGGAGTGTAGGCGGCTACGAGCAGTACTTC
CAWSVGGYEQYF
>TRBV7-2|TRBJ2-7|NA|NA
TGTGCCAGCAGCTTATGGGGGTCCTACGAGCAGTACTTC
CASSLWGSYEQYF
>TRBV29-1|TRBJ2-7|TRBD1|NA
TGCAGCGTTATTGAGTCCGGGACAGCTCACGAGCAGTACTTC
CSVIESGTAHEQYF
>TRBV30|TRBJ2-7|NA|NA
TGTGCCTGGACCCACCCTGACAACTACGAGCAGTACTTC
CAWTHPDNYEQYF
>TRBV5-1|TRBJ2-7|NA|NA
TGCGCCAGCAGCTTGGCACGGTCCTACGAGCAGTACTTC
CASSLARSYEQYF